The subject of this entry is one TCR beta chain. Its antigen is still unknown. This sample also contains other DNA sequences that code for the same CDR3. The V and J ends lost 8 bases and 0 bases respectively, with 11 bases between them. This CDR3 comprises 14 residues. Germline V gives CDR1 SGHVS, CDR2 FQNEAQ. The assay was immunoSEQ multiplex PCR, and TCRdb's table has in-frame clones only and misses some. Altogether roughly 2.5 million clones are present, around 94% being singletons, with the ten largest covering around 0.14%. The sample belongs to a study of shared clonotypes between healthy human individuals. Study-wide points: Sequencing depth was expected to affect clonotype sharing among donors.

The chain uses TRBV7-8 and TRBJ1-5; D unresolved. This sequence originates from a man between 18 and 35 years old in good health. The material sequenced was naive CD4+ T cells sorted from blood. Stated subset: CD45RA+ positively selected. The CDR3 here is CASAGEYSNQPQHF. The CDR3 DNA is TGTGCCAGCGCAGGAGAGTATAGCAATCAGCCCCAGCATTTT.